What follows are 19 T cell receptor beta chains derived from one specimen sequenced in a study of cytomegalovirus exposure and HLA in healthy donors. 13 Jbeta primers and 60 Vbeta primers were used for the PCR. Here immunoSEQ multiplex PCR was the method, and the copy in TCRdb shows in-frame clones only, minus some. The table records under 200,000 clones, roughly 70% of them present only once. The sequencing sample was made of PBMCs. Receptor source: a woman in her twenties or thirties in good health and CMV-seronegative.

In this sample, this clone turned up a few times. In nucleotides, the CDR3 is TGTGCCAGCATCCTCTCCGCAGGGCGTGAGCAGTACTTC. Residues: CASILSAGREQYF. The rearrangement joins TRBV28 to TRBJ2-7, with a tentative D call TRBD1 (5 bases). V was trimmed by 7 bases and J by 7 bases, leaving 17 bases between them. Germline CDR1 MDHEN, CDR2 SYDVKM. The CDR3 has 13 residues. The full variable domain, completed using reference TRBV28 and TRBJ2-7, is DVKVTQSSRYLVKRTGEKVFLECVQDMDHENMFWYRQDPGLGLRLIYFSYDVKMKEKGDIPEGYSVSREKKERFSLILESASTNQTSMYLCASILSAGREQYFGPGTRLTVT.

The chain couples TRBV7-9 to TRBJ1-1, with 7 bases fitting TRBD1. CDR3 size: 15 residues. J gave up 5 bases and V 5 bases, and 11 bases lay outside the gene matches. Germline assignment: CDR1 SEHNR and CDR2 FQNEAQ (reference sequence). The CDR3: CASSPRQGVWTEAFF. CDR3 nucleotides: TGTGCCAGCAGCCCAAGACAGGGCGTTTGGACTGAAGCTTTCTTT.

This chain connects TRBV11-2 to TRBJ2-1; 8 bases align to TRBD1. The CDR3 runs to 13 residues. After removal of 8 bases from V and 10 bases from J, the junction contained 10 bases not matched to a gene. Germline V gene lookup returns CDR1 SGHAT and CDR2 FQNNGV. The CDR3 coding sequence is TGTGCCAGCGGGATGGACAGGGACGCCGAGCAGTTCTTC. Its translation: CASGMDRDAEQFF.

The chain carries TRBV29-1 and TRBJ2-7; TRBD1 matches 9 bases. The CDR3 is 14 amino acids. J was trimmed by 5 bases and V by 8 bases; bases with no gene match: 13. The germline gives CDR1 SQVTM, CDR2 ANQGSEA. CDR3 sequence reads: CSCAPSTGGNEQYF. CDR3 in DNA: TGCAGCTGCGCACCGTCGACAGGGGGTAACGAGCAGTACTTC.

The V gene is TRBV27, the J gene TRBJ2-7, with 7 bases fitting TRBD1. Per germline, CDR1 MNHEY and CDR2 SMNVEV (reference sequence). The CDR3 is made up of 14 amino acids. V gave up 3 bases and J gave up 2 bases; unmatched junction bases: 4. The CDR3 loop reads CASSFRTGPYEQYF. CDR3 DNA sequence: TGTGCCAGCAGTTTCCGGACAGGACCCTACGAGCAGTACTTC.

This clone was observed a few times. The chain combines TRBV2 with TRBJ2-2, with 12 bases matching TRBD2. Germline CDR1 is SNHLY and CDR2 is FYNNEI. This CDR3 region has 16 residues. J gave up 3 bases and V 6 bases, and 5 bases lay outside the gene matches. CDR3: CASRSGTSGYTGELFF. CDR3 DNA: TGTGCCAGCAGATCCGGGACTAGCGGGTACACCGGGGAGCTGTTTTTT.

This chain uses TRBV5-4 with TRBJ2-2, with 9 bases that match TRBD2. Germline lookup yields CDR1 SGHNT and CDR2 YYREEE (reference sequence). CDR3 length equals 15 residues. Losses at the gene ends were 0 bases for V and 7 bases for J; bases not matched to a gene: 4. The CDR3 sequence is CASSLAGTSLGELFF. CDR3 DNA: TGTGCCAGCAGCTTGGCCGGGACTAGCCTCGGGGAGCTGTTTTTT.

The gene calls are TRBV19 and TRBJ2-7; 11 bases line up with TRBD2. Unmatched junction bases numbered 5, after V lost 6 bases and J lost 4 bases. This CDR3 has 14 residues. CDR1 LNHDA and CDR2 SQIVND come from the germline V gene (reference sequence). The CDR3 is CASSQGTSGYEQYF. The CDR3 DNA reads TGTGCCAGTAGCCAAGGGACTAGCGGATACGAGCAGTACTTC. The full variable domain, its missing parts supplied by reference TRBV19 and TRBJ2-7, is DGGITQSPKYLFRKEGQNVTLSCEQNLNHDAMYWYRQDPGQGLRLIYYSQIVNDFQKGDIAEGYSVSREKKESFPLTVTSAQKNPTAFYLCASSQGTSGYEQYFGPGTRLTVT.

The chain joins TRBV28 to TRBJ2-1; 10 bases align to TRBD2. The CDR3 has 15 amino acids. J gave up 7 bases and V 2 bases, and 5 bases lay outside the gene matches. Per the germline V gene, CDR1 is MDHEN and CDR2 is SYDVKM. CDR3 region: CASSLSSGRLNEQFF. CDR3 sequence (DNA): TGTGCCAGCAGTTTAAGTAGCGGGAGGTTAAATGAGCAGTTCTTC.

V gene TRBV19 combines with J gene TRBJ1-1; perhaps TRBD1 as D (5 bases). CDR3 size: 17 residues. The V end lost 7 bases, the J end lost 0 bases, and 21 bases lay between the germline ends. The germline gives CDR1 LNHDA, CDR2 SQIVND (reference sequence). The CDR3 sequence: CASTRGWPRFMNTEAFF. CDR3 coding DNA: TGTGCCAGTACCCGGGGGTGGCCCCGCTTCATGAACACTGAAGCTTTCTTT.

The chain carries TRBV7-8 and TRBJ2-5, with D possibly being TRBD1 (7 bases). The CDR3 runs 16 residues. Trimming took 4 bases from V and 5 from J, leaving 20 bases between them. In germline, CDR1 is SGHVS, CDR2 FQNEAQ. The DNA for the CDR3 is TGTGCCAGCAGCTCCGGATGGCAGGCAGGGGGGGAGACCCAGTACTTC. Its protein product is CASSSGWQAGGETQYF.

The chain couples TRBV4-1 to TRBJ2-3, with 13 positions matching TRBD2. The CDR3 loop spans 16 amino acids. V was clipped by 2 bases and J by 4 bases; unmatched bases: 3. The V gene's germline CDR1 is MGHRA and CDR2 YSYEKL. CDR3 residues: CASSQIGLAGADTQYF. The CDR3 coding sequence is TGCGCCAGCAGCCAAATCGGACTAGCGGGAGCAGATACGCAGTATTTT.

About this clone itself: The identical CDR3 is also encoded by other nucleotide sequences in the sample. V and J are TRBV28 and TRBJ1-1, with TRBD1 as a possible D gene (5 bases). Germline values: CDR1 MDHEN, CDR2 SYDVKM. This CDR3 is built from 13 residues. Trimming took 5 bases from V and 5 from J, leaving 12 bases between them. The CDR3: CASSIPGGTEAFF. The CDR3 DNA reads as TGTGCCAGCAGTATCCCCGGGGGTACTGAAGCTTTCTTT.

In the case of this clone: An end of the junction does not agree with germline; a read error may underlie this. V usage is TRBV7-9 and J usage is TRBJ2-7; D perhaps matches TRBD2 (5 bases). Germline V gene data show CDR1 as SEHNR and CDR2 as FQNEAQ (reference sequence). CDR3 length: 12 amino acids. Written as DNA, the CDR3 is TGTTCCAGCAGCTTAGGACTCTACGAGCAGTACTTC. Its translation is CSSSLGLYEQYF.

The V and J genes are TRBV7-2 and TRBJ2-1; 8 bases map to TRBD1. The germline CDR1 and CDR2 sequences are SGHTA and FQGNSA. J was trimmed by 8 bases and V by 5 bases; bases with no gene match: 11. This CDR3 comprises 15 residues. CDR3 amino acids: CASSPDRGLYYEQFF. The CDR3 nucleotides are TGTGCCAGCAGCCCAGACAGGGGTTTGTACTATGAGCAGTTCTTC.

DNA of the CDR3: TGTGCCAGCAGCCCCAATAGCAATCAGCCCCAGCATTTT. It translates to CASSPNSNQPQHF. The gene calls are TRBV7-2 and TRBJ1-5; no definite D call. The CDR3 contains 13 residues. From germline, CDR1 is SGHTA and CDR2 FQGNSA. Trimming removed 5 bases from V and 0 bases from J, with 5 bases in between. Full variable domain (remainder filled in from reference TRBV7-2 and TRBJ1-5): GAGVSQSPSNKVTEKGKDVELRCDPISGHTALYWYRQSLGQGLEFLIYFQGNSAPDKSGLPSDRFSAERTGGSVSTLTIQRTQQEDSAVYLCASSPNSNQPQHFGDGTRLSIL.

The V and J genes are TRBV27 and TRBJ2-5; 9 nucleotides line up with TRBD2. The germline gives CDR1 MNHEY, CDR2 SMNVEV (reference sequence). V was pared by 6 bases and J by 2 bases, with 10 bases of the junction left unmatched. The CDR3 runs to 16 residues. The CDR3 DNA reads TGTGCCAGCAGCTGGGGCCGACTAGCGGCTCAAGAGACCCAGTACTTC. Translating gives CASSWGRLAAQETQYF.

This sequence joins TRBV6-5 and TRBJ2-7; possibly TRBD2 for D (7 bases). Germline loops: CDR1 MNHEY, CDR2 SVGAGI. CDR3 length: 14 residues. Trimming took 10 bases from V and 6 from J, leaving 22 bases between them. DNA for the CDR3: TGTGCCACCTCCCAGGCGGGGGCCCCCAGCGAGCAGTACTTC. Its protein product is CATSQAGAPSEQYF.

There are a few counts of this clone. CDR3 in DNA: TGTGCCAGCAGTTACTCGACGAGGACAGGGAATTCACCCCTCCACTTT. It codes for CASSYSTRTGNSPLHF. This chain links TRBV6-5 with TRBJ1-6, with 8 bases fitting TRBD1. After removal of 0 bases from V and 7 bases from J, the junction contained 5 bases not matched to a gene. Germline-derived CDR1 and CDR2 are MNHEY and SVGAGI. The CDR3 covers 16 residues.